Below, 9 T cell receptor beta chains from the same sample are listed, as sequenced in a study of control samples from healthy donors and cancer patients (dated by TCRdb to about 2020). Libraries were built with the immunoSEQ multiplex PCR assay. In TCRdb, the immuneACCESS table is reduced to in-frame sequences with V and J assigned. These tables do not hold every clone; where another copy was compared, an unresolved V gene accounts for under half, and the others remain unexplained. This sample is represented by 150,000 to 180,000 clones; approximately 96% of them were singletons. Approximately 5.7% of the sample is taken by the ten largest. Material: blood. All receptors come from a man aged 40-55 years in good health.

The rearrangement links TRBV20-1 to TRBJ1-5; perhaps TRBD1 as D (5 bases). The CDR3 spans 13 residues. V was shortened by 3 bases and J by 2 bases, with 8 bases between the two germline ends. The V gene's germline CDR1 is DFQATT and CDR2 SNEGSKA (reference sequence). CDR3 residues: CSASPGGNQPQHF. Here the CDR3 DNA reads TGCAGTGCTAGTCCGGGGGGCAATCAGCCCCAGCATTTT.

CDR3 in amino acids: CASTHLNSGNTIYF. The CDR3 DNA reads TGTGCCAGCACCCACTTAAACTCTGGAAACACCATATATTTT. The rearrangement joins TRBV28 to TRBJ1-3, with D hard to call. Per germline, CDR1 MDHEN and CDR2 SYDVKM. The ends were cut back, 7 bases at V and 0 bases at J, with 10 bases in the middle. The CDR3 loop spans 14 amino acids.

V gene TRBV12-3 or TRBV12-4 combines with J gene TRBJ1-1, with TRBD1 as a possible D gene (5 bases). Trimming cost V 5 bases and J 11 bases, with 18 bases left between them. There are 13 residues in the CDR3. The CDR3 DNA sequence: TGTGCCAGCAGTCCCCCAGTGATGGGGGGGGCTTTCTTT. This codes for CASSPPVMGGAFF.

There are a few counts of this clone. This chain links TRBV10-1 with TRBJ2-3; maybe TRBD1 (6 bases). Trimming removed 2 bases at V and 7 bases at J, with 13 bases between. The CDR3 runs 14 residues. The V gene's germline CDR1 is WNHNN and CDR2 SYGVQD (reference sequence). In nucleotides, the CDR3 is TGCGCCAGCAGTGAGGGGTCAGGGGAGAATACGCAGTATTTT. It is translated as CASSEGSGENTQYF.

V is TRBV2 and J is TRBJ2-1; 7 nucleotides align to TRBD1. Losses at the gene ends were 6 bases for V and 0 bases for J; bases not matched to a gene: 5. CDR1 SNHLY and CDR2 FYNNEI come from the germline V gene. The CDR3 is 15 residues long. In DNA, the CDR3 is TGTGCCAGCAGATTCAGGGGGAGCTCCTACAATGAGCAGTTCTTC. Protein product: CASRFRGSSYNEQFF.

The chain is built from TRBV5-1 and TRBJ1-1; possible D gene TRBD1, 5 bases. The CDR3 sequence is 13 residues long. CDR1 and CDR2 from the germline V gene are SGHRS and YFSETQ. The V end lost 0 bases, the J end lost 5 bases, and 8 bases lay between the germline ends. CDR3 sequence: CASSLGGSTEAFF. DNA of the CDR3: TGCGCCAGCAGCTTGGGGGGGAGTACTGAAGCTTTCTTT.

This clone was counted between two and nine times. The V gene is TRBV20-1, the J gene TRBJ2-1; a possible D gene is TRBD2 (5 bases). Germline CDR1 is DFQATT and CDR2 is SNEGSKA (reference sequence). V gave up 3 bases and J gave up 13 bases, with 13 bases separating them. This CDR3 is 11 amino acids long. CDR3 protein: CSASRASRQFF. CDR3 in DNA: TGCAGTGCTAGTCGAGCTAGCCGACAGTTCTTC.

The rearrangement joins TRBV11-2 to TRBJ2-5; 7 nucleotides align to TRBD1. Germline CDR1 is SGHAT and CDR2 is FQNNGV. The trim removed 4 bases at V and 2 bases at J, leaving 10 bases unmatched. The CDR3 spans 16 residues. CDR3 sequence reads: CASSYPPGQRQETQYF. CDR3 bases: TGTGCCAGCAGCTACCCCCCGGGACAGAGGCAAGAGACCCAGTACTTC. Drawing the rest from reference TRBV11-2 and TRBJ2-5, the complete variable domain is EAGVAQSPRYKIIEKRQSVAFWCNPISGHATLYWYQQILGQGPKLLIQFQNNGVVDDSQLPKDRFSAERLKGVDSTLKIQPAKLEDSAVYLCASSYPPGQRQETQYFGPGTRLLVL.

This chain links TRBV24-1 with TRBJ2-7; TRBD1 is a possible D gene (6 bases). From germline, CDR1 is KGHDR and CDR2 SFDVKD. With 7 bases removed from V and 3 bases from J, the gap between germline ends came to 12 bases. CDR3 length: 13 amino acids. The CDR3 is CATSEGQSYEQYF. CDR3 DNA sequence: TGTGCCACCAGCGAAGGACAGAGCTACGAGCAGTACTTC.